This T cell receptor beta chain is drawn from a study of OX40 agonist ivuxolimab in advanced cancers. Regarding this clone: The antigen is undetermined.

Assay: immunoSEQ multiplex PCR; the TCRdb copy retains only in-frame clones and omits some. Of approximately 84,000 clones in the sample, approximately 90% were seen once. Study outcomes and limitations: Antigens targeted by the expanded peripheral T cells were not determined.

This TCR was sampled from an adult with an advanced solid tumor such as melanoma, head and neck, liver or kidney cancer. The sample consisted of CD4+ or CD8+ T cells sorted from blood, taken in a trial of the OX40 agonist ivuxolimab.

CDR3 in amino acids: CASSPGAGGPVGTDTQYF. The CDR3 coding sequence is TGCGCCAGCAGCCCGGGGGCGGGGGGGCCGGTTGGCACAGATACGCAGTATTTT. The J gene is TRBJ2-3, the V gene TRBV4-1, with 9 positions matching TRBD2. The CDR3 is 18 residues long. The V segment lost 4 bases and the J segment 1 base; nucleotides outside the gene matches: 12. Germline values: CDR1 MGHRA, CDR2 YSYEKL.